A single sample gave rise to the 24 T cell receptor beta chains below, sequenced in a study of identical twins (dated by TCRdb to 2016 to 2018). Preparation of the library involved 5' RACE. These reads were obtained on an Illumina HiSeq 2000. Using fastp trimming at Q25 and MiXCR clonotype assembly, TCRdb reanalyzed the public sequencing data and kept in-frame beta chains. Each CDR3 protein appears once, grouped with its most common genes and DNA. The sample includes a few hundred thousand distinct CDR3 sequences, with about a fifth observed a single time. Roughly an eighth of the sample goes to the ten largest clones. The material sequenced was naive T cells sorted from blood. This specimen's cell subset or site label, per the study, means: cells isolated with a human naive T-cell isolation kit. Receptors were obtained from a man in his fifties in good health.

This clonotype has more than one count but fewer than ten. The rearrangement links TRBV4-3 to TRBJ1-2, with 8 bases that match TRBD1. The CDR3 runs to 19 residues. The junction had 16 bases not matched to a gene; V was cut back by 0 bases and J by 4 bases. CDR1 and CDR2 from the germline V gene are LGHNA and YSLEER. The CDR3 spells CASSQDPRGLTGASYGYTF. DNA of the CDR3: TGCGCCAGCAGCCAAGATCCCAGGGGGCTTACAGGGGCCTCCTATGGCTACACCTTC.

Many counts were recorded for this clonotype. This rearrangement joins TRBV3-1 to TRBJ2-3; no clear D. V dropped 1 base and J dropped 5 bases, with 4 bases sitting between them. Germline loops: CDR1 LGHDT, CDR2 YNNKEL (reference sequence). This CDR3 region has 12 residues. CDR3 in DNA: TGTGCCAGCAGCCAAGTTGTAGATACGCAGTATTTT. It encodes CASSQVVDTQYF.

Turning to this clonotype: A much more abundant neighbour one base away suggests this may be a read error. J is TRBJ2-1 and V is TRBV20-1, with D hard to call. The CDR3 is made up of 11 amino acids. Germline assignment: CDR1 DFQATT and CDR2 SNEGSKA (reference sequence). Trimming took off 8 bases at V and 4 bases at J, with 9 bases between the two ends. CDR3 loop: CSISEYNEQFF. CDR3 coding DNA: TGCAGTATCTCCGAATACAATGAGCAGTTCTTC.

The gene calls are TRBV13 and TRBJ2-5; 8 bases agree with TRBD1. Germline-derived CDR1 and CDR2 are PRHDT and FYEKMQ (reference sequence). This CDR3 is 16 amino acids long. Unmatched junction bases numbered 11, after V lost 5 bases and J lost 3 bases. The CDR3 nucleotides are TGTGCCAGCAGCGCGTCCAACAGGGGGATAAAAGAGACCCAGTACTTC. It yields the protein CASSASNRGIKETQYF. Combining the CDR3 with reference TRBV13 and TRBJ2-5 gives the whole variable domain AAGVIQSPRHLIKEKRETATLKCYPIPRHDTVYWYQQGPGQDPQFLISFYEKMQSDKGSIPDRFSAQQFSDYHSELNMSSLELGDSALYFCASSASNRGIKETQYFGPGTRLLVL.

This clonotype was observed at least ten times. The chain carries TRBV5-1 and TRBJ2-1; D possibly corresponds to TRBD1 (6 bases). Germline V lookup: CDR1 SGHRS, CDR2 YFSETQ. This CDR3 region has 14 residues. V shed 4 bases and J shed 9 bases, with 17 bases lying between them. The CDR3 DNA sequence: TGCGCCAGCAGCGCCTCCGGGACATCGGGTGAGCAGTTCTTC. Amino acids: CASSASGTSGEQFF.

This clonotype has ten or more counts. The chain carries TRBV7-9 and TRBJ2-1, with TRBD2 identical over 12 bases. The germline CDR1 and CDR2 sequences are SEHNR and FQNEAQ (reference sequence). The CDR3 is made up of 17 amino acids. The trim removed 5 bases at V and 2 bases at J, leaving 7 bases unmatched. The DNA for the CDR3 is TGTGCCAGCAGCCCTCGGACTAGCGGGGTCGCCTACAATGAGCAGTTCTTC. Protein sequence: CASSPRTSGVAYNEQFF.

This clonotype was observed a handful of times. The CDR3 DNA follows: TGTGCCAGTAACCCACGCGTAAACACTGAAGCTTTCTTT. It is translated as CASNPRVNTEAFF. The J gene is TRBJ1-1, the V gene TRBV19; D is undetermined. CDR3 size: 13 residues. Germline assignment: CDR1 LNHDA and CDR2 SQIVND (reference sequence). V lost 7 bases, J lost 2 bases, and 11 bases lay in between.

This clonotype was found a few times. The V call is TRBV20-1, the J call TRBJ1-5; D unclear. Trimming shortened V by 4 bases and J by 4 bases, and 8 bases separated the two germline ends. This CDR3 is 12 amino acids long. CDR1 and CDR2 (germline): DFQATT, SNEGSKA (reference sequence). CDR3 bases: TGCAGTGCTAACTTGGGGAATCAGCCCCAGCATTTT. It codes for CSANLGNQPQHF.

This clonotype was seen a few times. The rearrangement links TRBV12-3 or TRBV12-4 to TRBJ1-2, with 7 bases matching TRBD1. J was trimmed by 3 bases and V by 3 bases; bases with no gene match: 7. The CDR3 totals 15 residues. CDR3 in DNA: TGTGCCAGCAGTTTTTCTGGGGACAGCCACTATGGCTACACCTTC. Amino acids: CASSFSGDSHYGYTF.

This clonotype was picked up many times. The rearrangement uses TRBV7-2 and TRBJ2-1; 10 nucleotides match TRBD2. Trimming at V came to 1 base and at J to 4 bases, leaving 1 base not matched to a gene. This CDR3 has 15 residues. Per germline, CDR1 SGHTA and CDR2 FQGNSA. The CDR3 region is CASSLGAGGYNEQFF. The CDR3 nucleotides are TGTGCCAGCAGCTTAGGAGCGGGAGGGTACAATGAGCAGTTCTTC.

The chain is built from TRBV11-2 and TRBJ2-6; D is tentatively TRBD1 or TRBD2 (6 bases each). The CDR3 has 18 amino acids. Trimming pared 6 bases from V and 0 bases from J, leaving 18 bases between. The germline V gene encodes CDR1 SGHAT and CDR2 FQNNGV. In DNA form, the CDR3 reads TGTGCCAGCAGAAAGGGGGGCGTCCCGAGCTCTGGGGCCAACGTCCTGACTTTC. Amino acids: CASRKGGVPSSGANVLTF.

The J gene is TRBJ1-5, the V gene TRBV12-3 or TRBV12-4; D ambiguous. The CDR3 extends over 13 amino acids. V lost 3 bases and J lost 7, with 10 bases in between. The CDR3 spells CASSFARGQPQHF. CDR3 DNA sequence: TGTGCCAGCAGTTTCGCCAGAGGACAGCCCCAGCATTTT.

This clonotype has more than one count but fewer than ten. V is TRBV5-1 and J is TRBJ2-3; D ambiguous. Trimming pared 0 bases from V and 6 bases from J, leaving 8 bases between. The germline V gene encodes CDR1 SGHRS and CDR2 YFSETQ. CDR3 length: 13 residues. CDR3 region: CASSLAMGDTQYF. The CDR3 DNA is TGCGCCAGCAGCTTGGCCATGGGGGATACGCAGTATTTT. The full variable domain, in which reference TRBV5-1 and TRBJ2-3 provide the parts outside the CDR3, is KAGVTQTPRYLIKTRGQQVTLSCSPISGHRSVSWYQQTPGQGLQFLFEYFSETQRNKGNFPGRFSGRQFSNSRSEMNVSTLELGDSALYLCASSLAMGDTQYFGPGTRLTVL.

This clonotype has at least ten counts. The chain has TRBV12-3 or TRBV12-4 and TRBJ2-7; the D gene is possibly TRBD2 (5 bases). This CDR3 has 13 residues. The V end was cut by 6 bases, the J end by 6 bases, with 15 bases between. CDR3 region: CASRPTGIGEQYF. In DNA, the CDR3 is TGTGCCAGCAGACCCACGGGGATAGGCGAGCAGTACTTC.

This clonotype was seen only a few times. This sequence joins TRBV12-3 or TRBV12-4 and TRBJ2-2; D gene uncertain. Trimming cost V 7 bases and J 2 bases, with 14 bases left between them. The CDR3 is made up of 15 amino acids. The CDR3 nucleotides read TGTGCCAGCATCCCTACAAGGACCAACACCGGGGAGCTGTTTTTT. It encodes CASIPTRTNTGELFF.

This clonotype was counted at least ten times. The CDR3 sequence is CASSSTGGWIETQYF. The CDR3 region has the DNA TGTGCCAGCAGCTCAACAGGGGGCTGGATCGAGACCCAGTACTTC. The rearrangement joins TRBV5-6 to TRBJ2-5; TRBD1 matches 9 bases. The CDR3 consists of 15 residues. The V gene end was trimmed by 3 bases and the J gene end by 5 bases; junction bases not matched to a gene: 8. Germline values: CDR1 SGHDT, CDR2 YYEEEE.

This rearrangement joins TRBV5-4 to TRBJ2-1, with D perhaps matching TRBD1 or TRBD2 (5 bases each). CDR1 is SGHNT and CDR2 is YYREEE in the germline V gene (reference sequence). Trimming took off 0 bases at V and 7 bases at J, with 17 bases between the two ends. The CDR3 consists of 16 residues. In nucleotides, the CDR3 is TGTGCCAGCAGCTTGGTAAAAGCGACCGAGGGGAATGAGCAGTTCTTC. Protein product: CASSLVKATEGNEQFF.

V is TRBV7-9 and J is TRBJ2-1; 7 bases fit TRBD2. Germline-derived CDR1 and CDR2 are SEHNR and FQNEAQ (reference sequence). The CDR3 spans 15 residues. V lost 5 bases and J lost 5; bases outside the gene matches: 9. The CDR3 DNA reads TGTGCCAGCAGCCCCTCGGGACTATCCCACAATGAGCAGTTCTTC. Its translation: CASSPSGLSHNEQFF.

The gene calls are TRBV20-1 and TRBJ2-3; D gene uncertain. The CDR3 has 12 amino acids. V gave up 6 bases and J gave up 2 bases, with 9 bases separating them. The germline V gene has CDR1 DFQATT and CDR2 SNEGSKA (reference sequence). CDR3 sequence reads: CSAGRPTDTQYF. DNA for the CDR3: TGCAGTGCCGGACGGCCCACAGATACGCAGTATTTT.

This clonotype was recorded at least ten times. As DNA, the CDR3 is TGTGCCAGCAGCCCAGACAGGGTAGTCGGAAACACCATATATTTT. Amino acid sequence: CASSPDRVVGNTIYF. The chain recombines TRBV11-2 with TRBJ1-3, with TRBD1 identical over 7 bases. CDR1 and CDR2 from the germline V gene are SGHAT and FQNNGV. CDR3 size: 15 residues. Trimming removed 5 bases from V and 4 bases from J; junction bases left unmatched: 8.

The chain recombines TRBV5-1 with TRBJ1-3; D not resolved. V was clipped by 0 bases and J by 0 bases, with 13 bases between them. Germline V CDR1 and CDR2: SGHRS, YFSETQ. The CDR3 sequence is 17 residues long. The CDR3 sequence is CASSLAETVLSGNTIYF. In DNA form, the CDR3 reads TGCGCCAGCAGCTTGGCCGAGACGGTACTCTCTGGAAACACCATATATTTT.

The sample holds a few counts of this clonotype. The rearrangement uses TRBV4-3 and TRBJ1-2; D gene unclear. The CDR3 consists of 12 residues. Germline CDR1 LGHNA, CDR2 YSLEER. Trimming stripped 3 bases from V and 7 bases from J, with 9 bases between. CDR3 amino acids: CASSHPAGGYTF. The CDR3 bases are TGCGCCAGCAGCCACCCGGCGGGTGGCTACACCTTC.

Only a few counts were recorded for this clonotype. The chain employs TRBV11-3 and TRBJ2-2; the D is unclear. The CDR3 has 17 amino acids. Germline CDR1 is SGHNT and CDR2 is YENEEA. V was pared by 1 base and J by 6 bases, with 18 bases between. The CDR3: CASSLAVGLGEAGELFF. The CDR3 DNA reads TGTGCCAGCAGCTTAGCAGTCGGGCTTGGGGAAGCCGGGGAGCTGTTTTTT.

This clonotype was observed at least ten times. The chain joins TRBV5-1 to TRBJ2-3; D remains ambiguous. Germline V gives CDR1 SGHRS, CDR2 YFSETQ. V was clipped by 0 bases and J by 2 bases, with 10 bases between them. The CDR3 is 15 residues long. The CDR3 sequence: CASSLVGQITDTQYF. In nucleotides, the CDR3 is TGCGCCAGCAGCTTGGTTGGCCAGATCACAGATACGCAGTATTTT.